This T cell receptor (beta chain) is from a study of T-cell reconstitution after alpha-beta-depleted transplantation in children. TCRbeta library preparation incorporated unique molecular identifiers. TCRdb itself ran the PCR reads through MiXCR, one entry per CDR3 protein. The data hold over 150,000 distinct CDR3 sequences, with 11% observed a single time. This clonotype has ten or more counts. Its antigen is unknown. Study results and caveats: Surviving thymic progenitors and recipient T cells were the source of high TCRbeta diversity at day 60 in some patients. T-cell counts and diversity were attributed mostly to newly produced T cells one year after transplant. Several hundred expanded graft clones reportedly were the source of alpha-beta T cells about two months after transplant.

CDR3 size: 16 residues. With V trimmed by 3 bases and J by 0 bases, 5 bases remained unmatched. Germline CDR1 and CDR2: ENHRY and SYGVKD. The clonotype was recovered from a boy aged 2 to 10 with acute myeloid leukemia, due to receive a stem cell transplant. This chain joins TRBV10-3 and TRBJ1-5; 7 bases are a match to TRBD1. The sample consisted of PBMCs, taken before TCRalphabeta/CD19-depleted stem cell transplant. This CDR3 is CAISEGGSNSNQPQHF. The CDR3 DNA is TGTGCCATCAGTGAAGGGGGCTCTAATAGCAATCAGCCCCAGCATTTT.